A selection of T cell receptor beta chains follows, all from one sample in a study of monozygotic twins with inflammatory bowel disease. TCRdb reprocessed the 5' RACE reads and stores each CDR3 protein as one record, lacking DNA. The clone table shows hundreds of thousands of distinct CDR3 sequences, with the ten largest holding about 5%. Sequencing was performed on blood. These receptors were taken from a human donor with ulcerative colitis or Crohn's disease, or a healthy co-twin of an affected twin (not recorded which). Both conserved end residues are part of each CDR3.

V gene: TRBV20-1; J gene: TRBJ1-4; CDR3 protein: CSAPPEVGEKLFF
V gene: TRBV2; J gene: TRBJ2-7; CDR3 protein: CASSEAEDGNTSYEQYF
V gene: TRBV5-4; J gene: TRBJ2-1; CDR3 protein: CASSSLAGSYNEQFF
V gene: TRBV10-3; J gene: TRBJ2-1; CDR3 protein: CAISHGPPFGHNEQFF
V gene: TRBV7-2; J gene: TRBJ2-3; CDR3 protein: CASSLALLAFTDTQYF
V gene: TRBV5-1; J gene: TRBJ1-4; CDR3 protein: CASSLGTGIEKLFF
V gene: TRBV4-3; J gene: TRBJ2-2; CDR3 protein: CASSRPKQAGSNTGELFF
V gene: TRBV27; J gene: TRBJ2-1; CDR3 protein: CASSSGTSGIGRPNEQFF
V gene: TRBV7-2; J gene: TRBJ2-1; CDR3 protein: CASSLWGGDNNEQFF
V gene: TRBV6-2/TRBV6-3; J gene: TRBJ2-1; CDR3 protein: CASSYSGRAGGRSYNEQFF
V gene: TRBV20-1; J gene: TRBJ2-7; CDR3 protein: CSARTGTLYEQYF
V gene: TRBV12-2; J gene: TRBJ2-2; CDR3 protein: CASRLVVGGNTGELFF
V gene: TRBV10-3; J gene: TRBJ2-1; CDR3 protein: CAIATGAAGVGFF
V gene: TRBV5-1; J gene: TRBJ2-1; CDR3 protein: CASRLDGGTYNEQFF
V gene: TRBV11-1; J gene: TRBJ2-1; CDR3 protein: CASSLRKKAGVGYNEQFF
V gene: TRBV29-1; J gene: TRBJ2-3; CDR3 protein: CSVSTDSGITDMQYF
V gene: TRBV13; J gene: TRBJ2-1; CDR3 protein: CASSSLGSVGMYNEQFF
V gene: TRBV30; J gene: TRBJ2-3; CDR3 protein: CAWSAEDRVDTQYF
V gene: TRBV7-2; J gene: TRBJ2-7; CDR3 protein: CASSKTSSGSIYEQYF
V gene: TRBV20-1; J gene: TRBJ1-5; CDR3 protein: CSAHKALNQPQHF
V gene: TRBV28; J gene: TRBJ2-3; CDR3 protein: CASSSLTSGGFDTQYF
V gene: TRBV3-1; J gene: TRBJ1-5; CDR3 protein: CASSQDSAGLQPQHF
V gene: TRBV4-3; J gene: TRBJ2-5; CDR3 protein: CASSQDFVMGEGTQYF
V gene: TRBV9; J gene: TRBJ2-5; CDR3 protein: CASSRGGGQETQYF
V gene: TRBV20-1; J gene: TRBJ1-2; CDR3 protein: CSGQPGPGDGYTF
V gene: TRBV3-1; J gene: TRBJ2-5; CDR3 protein: CASSQAPGGAGQTQYF
V gene: TRBV6-1; J gene: TRBJ1-1; CDR3 protein: CASSRRTGVATAEAFF
V gene: TRBV10-1; J gene: TRBJ2-2; CDR3 protein: CASSGYKDRDSGELFF
V gene: TRBV19; J gene: TRBJ2-6; CDR3 protein: CASSPSRGGRDSGANVLTF
V gene: TRBV10-3; J gene: TRBJ1-3; CDR3 protein: CAISGQGGGNTIYF
V gene: TRBV12-3/TRBV12-4; J gene: TRBJ2-5; CDR3 protein: CASTAGSTGQETQYF
V gene: TRBV12-3/TRBV12-4; J gene: TRBJ1-5; CDR3 protein: CASSLDRAMNQPQHF
V gene: TRBV12-3/TRBV12-4; J gene: TRBJ2-3; CDR3 protein: CASRQGSTDTQYF
V gene: TRBV12-3/TRBV12-4; J gene: TRBJ2-3; CDR3 protein: CASSTGETASTDTQYF
V gene: TRBV7-3; J gene: TRBJ2-3; CDR3 protein: CASSLTGGRDTQYF
V gene: TRBV3-1; J gene: TRBJ2-5; CDR3 protein: CASSTTREFQYF
V gene: TRBV6-2/TRBV6-3; J gene: TRBJ1-4; CDR3 protein: CASSGNSYEELFF
V gene: TRBV6-2/TRBV6-3; J gene: TRBJ1-2; CDR3 protein: CASCPTGNYGYTF
V gene: TRBV18; J gene: TRBJ1-1; CDR3 protein: CASSPGLQDLNTEAFF
V gene: TRBV5-1; J gene: TRBJ2-1; CDR3 protein: CASSLGQGVGEQFF
V gene: TRBV9; J gene: TRBJ2-1; CDR3 protein: CASSADPIYNEQFF
V gene: TRBV27; J gene: TRBJ1-5; CDR3 protein: CASRPGTAKDQPQHF
V gene: TRBV5-5; J gene: TRBJ2-3; CDR3 protein: CASSLWGAFPDTQYF
V gene: TRBV12-3/TRBV12-4; J gene: TRBJ2-6; CDR3 protein: CASSPGSGANVLTF
V gene: TRBV4-2; J gene: TRBJ1-2; CDR3 protein: CASSQDPRNYGYTF
V gene: TRBV3-1; J gene: TRBJ2-7; CDR3 protein: CASTPRDRGSYEQYF
V gene: TRBV6-2/TRBV6-3; J gene: TRBJ1-1; CDR3 protein: CASKLTGFTEAFF
V gene: TRBV29-1; J gene: TRBJ1-2; CDR3 protein: CSGGTGVNYGYTF
V gene: TRBV7-2; J gene: TRBJ2-2; CDR3 protein: CASTGTSAYTGELFF
V gene: TRBV6-5; J gene: TRBJ2-2; CDR3 protein: CASSTPGGWELFF